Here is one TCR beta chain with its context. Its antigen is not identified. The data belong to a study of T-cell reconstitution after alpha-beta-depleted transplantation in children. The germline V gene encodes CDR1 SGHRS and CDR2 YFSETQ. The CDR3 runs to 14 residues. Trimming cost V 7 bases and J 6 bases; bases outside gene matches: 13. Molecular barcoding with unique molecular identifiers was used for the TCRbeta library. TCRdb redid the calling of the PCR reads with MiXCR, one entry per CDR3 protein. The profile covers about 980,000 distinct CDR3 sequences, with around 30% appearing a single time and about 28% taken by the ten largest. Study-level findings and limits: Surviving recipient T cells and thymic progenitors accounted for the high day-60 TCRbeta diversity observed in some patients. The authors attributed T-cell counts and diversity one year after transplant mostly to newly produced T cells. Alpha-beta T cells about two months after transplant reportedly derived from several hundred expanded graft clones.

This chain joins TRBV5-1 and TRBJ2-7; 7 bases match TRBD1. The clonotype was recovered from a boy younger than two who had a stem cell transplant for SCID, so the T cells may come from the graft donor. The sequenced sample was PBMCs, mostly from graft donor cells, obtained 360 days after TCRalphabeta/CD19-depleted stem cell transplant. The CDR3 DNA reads TGCGCCAGCCGGAGCGTGGGGACAGTCTCCGAGCAGTACTTC. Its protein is CASRSVGTVSEQYF.